This TCR beta chain came from a study of vaccination and CD4 T cells after COVID-19 (dated by TCRdb to the early 2020s). Study-wide context: Every convalescent patient had a positive nasal swab PCR test for SARS-CoV-2, with mild disease in 8 to 10 patients and severe disease in one. The convalescent cohort included six males and four females, with two Hispanic individuals, seven Caucasians, two Asians and one multiracial person. Two doses of either the Pfizer-BioNTech BNT162b2 vaccine (n=8) or the Moderna mRNA-1273 vaccine (n=2) were administered to participants. Post-COVID blood samples were collected from convalescent patients a median of roughly 100 days after diagnosis, with a range of roughly 35 to 161 days. Post-vaccine blood samples were taken a median of around 70 days after the second vaccine dose, with a range of 14 to 241 days. Overlapping spike peptide pools from SARS-CoV-2 and from the common cold coronaviruses HCoV-NL63, HCoV-OC43 and HCoV-229E were used as culture stimuli. In control cultures, a CEFX viral epitope pool was used as positive control, an HIV-1 Nef peptide pool was used as negative control, or no peptide was added. In around nine COVID-19 convalescent patients and a handful of infection-naive healthy vaccine recipients, the spike-specific CD4+ TCR repertoire before mRNA vaccination was compared with the repertoire after mRNA vaccination.

Remarks on this clonotype: Its target antigen remains unknown. There are no base qualities to consult, and no much larger clone falls within one base.

According to the germline V gene (reference sequence), CDR1 reads LNHDA and CDR2 reads SQIVND. V gives up 6 bases and J gives up 6 bases, and the segment between their germline ends measures 24 bases. The CDR3 goes from the cysteine to the phenylalanine over 16 residues. The retained sequence is limited to the CDR3, 48 bases, with the frame set at the first base. What this sample's treatment or condition label stands for: roughly 10-day PBMC culture with coronavirus spike peptide pools or control peptides (ViraFEST assay). The study used the ViraFEST assay, which expanded antigen-specific T cells with peptide pools and then identified expanded clonotypes by TCR sequencing. The convalescent patients' positive SARS-CoV-2 PCR tests were from March to December 2020, which was before the Alpha, Beta and Delta variants emerged in the United States. Each well held 2.2 million or so PBMCs cultured in IMDM containing about 5% human AB serum and approximately 10 IU/ml IL-2, with around 9.2 ug/ml peptide pools added. Half of the culture medium was replaced with fresh IL-2-containing medium on days 3 and 7. After approximately eleven days of culture, CD4+ T cells were isolated by negative selection using the EasySep CD4+ T cell isolation kit. Ficoll-Paque Plus gradient centrifugation was used to isolate PBMCs from whole blood, and the isolated PBMCs were then either used fresh or cryopreserved at -140C. Each culture condition was generally run in triplicate wells.

Library preparation used PCR. DNA from cultured CD4+ T cells underwent TCR sequencing with the Oncomine TCR Beta short-read assay at the Johns Hopkins FTIC core. Genomic DNA was extracted from the cultured CD4+ T cells with the QIAamp micro DNA kit. The Oncomine TCR Beta libraries from cultured CD4+ T cells were pooled using unique dual indexes and then sequenced on an Illumina iSeq 100. As for the original processing: Non-productive sequences were filtered out, and CDR3s that did not start with C, did not end with F or W, or were shorter than 7 amino acids were discarded. The MANAFEST web application identified antigen-specific clonotypes by comparing peptide-stimulated wells against reference wells and other culture wells. To be called positive, a clone needed an FDR below 0.05, an odds ratio above 5, and a productive frequency above 0.1% in at least two of three replicate wells. Cross-reactive clonotypes were defined as significantly expanded in both SARS-CoV-2 spike wells and at least one common cold coronavirus spike condition. CDR3 homology was assessed with Levenshtein distances (stringdist) and unrooted phylogenetic trees (ape) in R version 3.6.1. The public reads were reanalyzed by TCRdb: fastp trimming at Q25, MiXCR alignment, in-frame beta chains only. Rows merge per CDR3 protein into single entries with the most common DNA and genes. The V and J calls reflect TCRdb's pipeline rather than the authors' work. Recorded for this sample are 17,000 or so distinct CDR3 sequences; more than 50% of them occurred a single time. The ten largest clonotypes hold around 10% of the sample.

Here is what the overall study found, with its caveats: The median number of SARS-CoV-2-reactive clonotypes rose from around 22 after infection to 30 to 45 after vaccination, but the change was not significant. In convalescent patients, a median roughly 87% of post-vaccine SARS-CoV-2-reactive clones were detected only after vaccination, and vaccine-specific priming was suggested by this finding. Of the vaccine-specific clones found in convalescent patients, nearly all (304 of 307) were mono-reactive for SARS-CoV-2 spike instead of being cross-reactive with common cold coronaviruses. The number of convalescent patients in the study was relatively small, and the study did not examine early timepoints following natural infection.

This clonotype was sampled from a human donor who had recovered from COVID-19. Recombination connected TRBV19 to TRBJ2-7; no confident D gene assignment can be made. The sample comprised CD4+ T cells from blood, cultured in vitro. The CDR3 region has the sequence CASSGAEGDDGGEQYF. In nucleotide form, the sequence is TGTGCCAGTAGCGGAGCAGAAGGAGACGATGGTGGCGAGCAGTACTTC.